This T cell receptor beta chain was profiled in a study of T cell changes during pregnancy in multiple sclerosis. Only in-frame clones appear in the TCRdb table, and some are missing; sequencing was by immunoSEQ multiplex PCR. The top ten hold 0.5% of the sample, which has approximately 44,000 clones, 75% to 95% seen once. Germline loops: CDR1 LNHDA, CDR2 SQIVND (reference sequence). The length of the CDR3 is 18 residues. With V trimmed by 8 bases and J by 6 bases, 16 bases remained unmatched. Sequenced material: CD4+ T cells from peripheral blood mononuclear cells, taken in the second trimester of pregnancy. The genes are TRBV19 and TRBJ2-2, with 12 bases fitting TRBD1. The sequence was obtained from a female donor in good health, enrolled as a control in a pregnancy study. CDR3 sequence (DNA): TGTGCCAGTGCCCCGTATTTGGGACAGGGGGCGCGAGCCGGGGAGCTGTTTTTT. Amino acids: CASAPYLGQGARAGELFF.